This T cell receptor (beta chain) was retrieved from a study of cytomegalovirus exposure and HLA in healthy donors. Study outcomes and limitations: Generally TCR sequences proved uncommon, though certain public TCRs appeared in numerous donors. Available immune exposure information covered CMV serostatus only. A reported reduction in N-insertions relative to the roughly 670-donor mean was seen in an Asian-associated ancestry cluster in a later analysis.

Details on this clone: Its antigen remains unidentified.

A multiplex PCR was run with 60 Vbeta primers and 13 Jbeta primers. Clones were read by immunoSEQ multiplex PCR, and TCRdb kept only the in-frame ones, dropping some. The sample has approximately 190,000 clones; 75% to 85% are singletons. The germline V gene encodes CDR1 SNHLY and CDR2 FYNNEI. The CDR3 consists of 20 residues. V was trimmed by 6 bases and J by 0 bases, leaving 27 bases between them. The receptor comes from a woman younger than 30 in good health and CMV-seronegative. This chain joins TRBV2 and TRBJ1-3; D is possibly TRBD1 (6 bases). The sample was PBMCs. Written as DNA, the CDR3 is TGTGCCAGCAGCGGTTCCACCCTGGACAGTACCTATTTCTCTGGAAACACCATATATTTT. Its protein product is CASSGSTLDSTYFSGNTIYF.